A selection of T cell receptor beta chains follows, all from one sample in a study of CD8+ T cells in alopecia areata. Repertoires were generated with immunoSEQ multiplex PCR, while TCRdb's copy carries only in-frame clones and drops some. The sample contains about 200,000 clones, more than 30% of which appear only once. The sequencing used CD4+ T cells sorted from blood, collected around week 31, from a patient treated with tofacitinib. These receptors all stem from a human donor with alopecia areata. CDR3s include the opening cysteine and the closing phenylalanine or tryptophan. The size entry is marked missing in some rows and otherwise reads once, few, many or a size class.

CDR3 protein	V gene	clone size	J gene
CASSYGQQNTEAFF	TRBV6-5	-	TRBJ1-1
CASSPGTSSTDTQYF	TRBV18	few	TRBJ2-3
CASSLESETEYEQYF	TRBV11-2	-	TRBJ2-7
CASSKGRGNTEAFF	TRBV19	few	TRBJ1-1
CASSHTDTQYF	TRBV14	few	TRBJ2-3
CASWSGRSPLHF	TRBV6-6	-	TRBJ1-6
CASSEAGTGRGYTF	TRBV2	few	TRBJ1-2
CASSYRDFSEKLFF	TRBV7-9	-	TRBJ1-4
CASSLQREGDEQFF	TRBV11-2	-	TRBJ2-1
CASSLAGGEAGNTIYF	TRBV28	few	TRBJ1-3
CASGTQGDVYGYTF	TRBV27	few	TRBJ1-2
CATSRSGTGTVRYEQYF	TRBV15	-	TRBJ2-7
CASGLRGSEAFF	TRBV12-5	-	TRBJ1-1
CASRLGFTGELFF	TRBV6-5	-	TRBJ2-2
CASSARTANTGELFF	TRBV9	-	TRBJ2-2
CASSPPANTDTQYF	TRBV18	-	TRBJ2-3
CASSPGSNIQYF	TRBV6-4	few	TRBJ2-4
CASSYSRVYEQYF	TRBV6-5	few	TRBJ2-7
CSVGGRSTVGNEQFF	TRBV29-1	-	TRBJ2-1
CASSSTSGQRQQFF	TRBV11-2	-	TRBJ2-1
CASTPDREEEAFF	TRBV6-5	few	TRBJ1-1
CASRSDRDNSPLHF	TRBV25-1	few	TRBJ1-6
CASSLSEGTEAFF	TRBV18	-	TRBJ1-1
CASSGRQGFFSGNTIYF	TRBV9	-	TRBJ1-3
CASSWDSKRDTQYF	TRBV7-9	few	TRBJ2-3
CASSLIQSLTYEQYF	TRBV5-1	-	TRBJ2-7
CAWSVSGYGVVTNSGANVLTF	TRBV30	few	TRBJ2-6
CASSRDSYYGYTF	TRBV9	-	TRBJ1-2
CASSVVQGVDTEAFF	TRBV6-1	-	TRBJ1-1
CASSLAGARRNEQFF	TRBV7-9	-	TRBJ2-1
CASSLASRDTQYF	TRBV7-9	few	TRBJ2-3
CASSLEGSTWAFF	TRBV11-2	-	TRBJ1-1
CASSLAGRPTTF	TRBV7-9	-	TRBJ1-2
CASSEATGSGFF	TRBV5-6	-	TRBJ2-1
CSVVAGAFETQYF	TRBV29-1	few	TRBJ2-5
CASSGLTGGWNTEAFF	TRBV25-1	once	TRBJ1-1